These 8 T cell receptor beta chains originate from one sample sequenced in a study of blood T cell repertoires in COVID-19 (dated by TCRdb to 2018 to 2020). The library was generated by the immunoSEQ multiplex PCR assay. In TCRdb, the immuneACCESS table is reduced to in-frame sequences with V and J assigned. These tables do not hold every clone; where another copy was compared, an unresolved V gene accounts for under half, and the others remain unexplained. The sample records over 250,000 clones, 80% to 90% of which are singletons. Together, the top ten hold more than 9.5% of the sample. Material: peripheral blood. The source of these receptors is a woman between 65 and 79 years old with acute or convalescent COVID-19.

The chain uses TRBV2 and TRBJ2-2; possibly TRBD1 for D (6 bases). Germline V lookup: CDR1 SNHLY, CDR2 FYNNEI. The CDR3 extends over 14 amino acids. V lost 4 bases and J 4 bases, leaving 10 bases between the germline ends. In nucleotides, the CDR3 is TGTGCCAGCAGTGTCGGCAGGGGCACCGGGGAGCTGTTTTTT. This sequence encodes CASSVGRGTGELFF.

Only one count was recorded for this clone. This chain joins TRBV7-9 and TRBJ1-3; TRBD1 is a possible D gene (6 bases). Between the trimmed V and J ends, which lost 4 bases and 2 bases, there was a span of 24 bases. Germline V gives CDR1 SEHNR, CDR2 FQNEAQ (reference sequence). The CDR3 loop spans 19 amino acids. The CDR3 is CASSSEISTGELPGNTIYF. CDR3 DNA sequence: TGTGCCAGCAGCTCAGAAATATCGACAGGAGAGTTACCTGGAAACACCATATATTTT.

The chain couples TRBV5-5 to TRBJ1-2; 8 positions match TRBD1. The germline V gene encodes CDR1 SGHKS and CDR2 YYEKEE (reference sequence). Germline trimming cut 2 bases from V and 8 bases from J; bases unmatched to any gene: 11. The CDR3 contains 15 residues. In DNA, the CDR3 is TGTGCCAGCAGCTTCTTAGGACAGGGATCTTTAGGCTACACCTTC. Amino acid sequence: CASSFLGQGSLGYTF.

V usage is TRBV29-1 and J usage is TRBJ1-1; D is possibly TRBD1 (5 bases). V lost 4 bases, J lost 1 base, and 7 bases lay in between. Germline CDR1 and CDR2: SQVTM and ANQGSEA. The CDR3 contains 12 residues. The chain's CDR3 is CSVGQWNTEAFF. CDR3 DNA sequence: TGCAGCGTTGGACAGTGGAACACTGAAGCTTTCTTT.

V and J are TRBV3-1 (or the pseudogene TRBV3-2) and TRBJ1-2; D is unresolved. CDR3 length: 14 amino acids. The germline V and J ends were trimmed by 2 bases and 4 bases, with 11 bases remaining between them. Germline-derived CDR1 and CDR2 are LGHDT and YNNKEL (reference sequence). CDR3 DNA sequence: TGTGCCAGCAGCCAATTCGAGGGTGGCTATGGCTACACCTTC. Translated, it gives CASSQFEGGYGYTF.

The sample holds one count of this clone. V and J are TRBV6-4 and TRBJ1-1; D possibly corresponds to TRBD1 (5 bases). The CDR3 length is 14 residues. Germline CDR1 reads MRHNA; CDR2 reads SNTAGT. Trimming left V 6 bases short and J 6 bases short, with 17 bases between. CDR3 sequence reads: CASSLRGVGSEAFF. The CDR3 region has the DNA TGTGCCAGCAGCCTCCGGGGGGTTGGTTCTGAAGCTTTCTTT.

J is TRBJ1-3 and V is TRBV5-5, with D maybe TRBD1 (5 bases). In germline, CDR1 is SGHKS, CDR2 YYEKEE (reference sequence). Trimming shortened V by 5 bases and J by 1 base, and 13 bases separated the two germline ends. The CDR3 has 15 amino acids. The CDR3 loop reads CASRPSQGSGNTIYF. The CDR3 coding sequence is TGTGCCAGCAGACCCAGCCAGGGATCTGGAAACACCATATATTTT.

The chain uses TRBV10-1 and TRBJ2-3; TRBD1 matches 8 bases. The trim removed 7 bases at V and 1 base at J, leaving 10 bases unmatched. CDR1 is WNHNN, CDR2 SYGVQD, per germline (reference sequence). The CDR3 loop spans 16 amino acids. This CDR3 is CASMPGQGRGTDTQYF. DNA for the CDR3: TGCGCCAGCATGCCAGGACAGGGTCGGGGCACAGATACGCAGTATTTT.